A single sample gave rise to the 19 T cell receptor beta chains below, sequenced in a study of OX40 agonist ivuxolimab in advanced cancers. TCRdb keeps only in-frame clones here, not all; method: immunoSEQ multiplex PCR. This table has some 77,000 clones, more than 85% appearing once. Sequenced material: CD4+ or CD8+ T cells sorted from blood, taken in a trial of the OX40 agonist ivuxolimab. These TCRs come from an adult with an advanced solid tumor such as melanoma, head and neck, liver or kidney cancer.

The rearrangement uses TRBV5-4 and TRBJ2-2; 7 positions match TRBD2. This CDR3 region has 16 residues. Germline-derived CDR1 and CDR2 are SGHNT and YYREEE (reference sequence). The V and J ends lost 2 bases and 4 bases, in that order; junction bases with no gene match: 8. The CDR3 spells CASSLTTSAFTGELFF. CDR3 nucleotides: TGTGCCAGCAGCTTAACTACTAGCGCCTTCACCGGGGAGCTGTTTTTT.

J is TRBJ1-2 and V is TRBV4-2, with D tentatively TRBD1 (6 bases). The CDR3 is made up of 14 amino acids. Per the germline V gene, CDR1 is LGHNA and CDR2 is YNFKEQ. Trimming removed 2 bases from V and 6 bases from J, with 13 bases in between. CDR3 sequence reads: CASSQTRTVDGYTF. The CDR3, as DNA: TGTGCCAGCAGCCAAACACGGACAGTGGATGGCTACACCTTC.

The chain combines TRBV28 with TRBJ1-6; D call uncertain. The germline CDR1 and CDR2 sequences are MDHEN and SYDVKM. The CDR3 consists of 15 residues. Trimming stripped 6 bases from V and 5 bases from J, with 14 bases between. The CDR3 region is CASRVLRTDNSPLHF. Written as DNA, the CDR3 is TGTGCCAGCAGGGTACTGAGGACGGATAATTCACCCCTCCACTTT.

The chain is built from TRBV5-8 and TRBJ2-7, with D maybe TRBD2 (5 bases). The CDR3 consists of 16 residues. Trimming stripped 4 bases from V and 0 bases from J, with 17 bases between. Germline values: CDR1 SGHTS, CDR2 YDEGEE. This CDR3 reads CASSILGVGSSYEQYF. The CDR3 DNA reads TGTGCCAGCAGCATTTTGGGAGTTGGGAGCTCCTACGAGCAGTACTTC.

This sequence joins TRBV11-2 and TRBJ2-5; D is ambiguous. CDR1 and CDR2 from the germline V gene are SGHAT and FQNNGV. The CDR3 has 14 residues. Trimming shortened V by 5 bases and J by 2 bases, and 12 bases separated the two germline ends. For the CDR3, the DNA is TGTGCCAGCAGCATGTCCCGGCCTCAAGAGACCCAGTACTTC. This gives the protein CASSMSRPQETQYF.

The chain employs TRBV5-1 and TRBJ2-1, with D perhaps matching TRBD1 or TRBD2 (6 bases each). CDR1 is SGHRS and CDR2 is YFSETQ in the germline V gene. The V end was cut by 6 bases, the J end by 2 bases, with 12 bases between. This CDR3 has 14 amino acids. The CDR3 reads CASKGGGPYNEQFF. DNA for the CDR3: TGCGCCAGCAAAGGGGGAGGCCCCTACAATGAGCAGTTCTTC.

This clone was seen just once. The chain joins TRBV5-6 to TRBJ1-2; D is unclear. V was cut by 5 bases and J by 0 bases, with 5 bases left in between. This CDR3 contains 12 residues. Per germline, CDR1 SGHDT and CDR2 YYEEEE. The CDR3 sequence: CASRLANYGYTF. As DNA, the CDR3 is TGTGCCAGCAGATTAGCTAACTATGGCTACACCTTC. The variable domain in full, completed from reference TRBV5-6 and TRBJ1-2, reads DAGVTQSPTHLIKTRGQQVTLRCSPKSGHDTVSWYQQALGQGPQFIFQYYEEEERQRGNFPDRFSGHQFPNYSSELNVNALLLGDSALYLCASRLANYGYTFGSGTRLTVV.

The chain uses TRBV5-1 and TRBJ2-1; possibly TRBD2 for D (6 bases). The CDR3 is made up of 15 amino acids. Trimming took 0 bases from V and 8 from J, leaving 15 bases between them. CDR1 is SGHRS and CDR2 is YFSETQ in the germline V gene. CDR3 DNA: TGCGCCAGCAGCTTGGAGGGTAGTAGGAGGGATGAGCAGTTCTTC. It is translated as CASSLEGSRRDEQFF. The variable domain in full, with the rest retrieved from reference TRBV5-1 and TRBJ2-1, is KAGVTQTPRYLIKTRGQQVTLSCSPISGHRSVSWYQQTPGQGLQFLFEYFSETQRNKGNFPGRFSGRQFSNSRSEMNVSTLELGDSALYLCASSLEGSRRDEQFFGPGTRLTVL.

This clone was recorded a few times. The chain recombines TRBV7-8 with TRBJ1-1; D possibly corresponds to TRBD1 (6 bases). This CDR3 spans 14 amino acids. CDR1 and CDR2 (germline): SGHVS, FQNEAQ. V lost 3 bases and J lost 1, with 9 bases in between. CDR3 amino acids: CASSLGHQNTEAFF. The CDR3 nucleotides read TGTGCCAGCAGCTTGGGACACCAGAACACTGAAGCTTTCTTT.

As DNA, the CDR3 is TGTGCCAGCAGTTCTAACTACGAGCAGTACTTC. It encodes CASSSNYEQYF. The rearrangement uses TRBV27 and TRBJ2-7; D is unresolved. CDR3 length: 11 amino acids. The germline gives CDR1 MNHEY, CDR2 SMNVEV (reference sequence). V was clipped by 4 bases and J by 3 bases, with 4 bases between them.

The V and J genes are TRBV9 and TRBJ2-3, with D maybe TRBD2 (6 bases). The CDR3 sequence is 14 residues long. V was pared by 4 bases and J by 6 bases, with 15 bases between. Germline V gene data show CDR1 as SGDLS and CDR2 as YYNGEE. In nucleotides, the CDR3 is TGTGCCAGCAGCCTGTTGCCGGGGGTCGATACGCAGTATTTT. It specifies CASSLLPGVDTQYF.

The chain uses TRBV18 and TRBJ1-2; the D is unclear. This CDR3 contains 14 residues. Germline V CDR1 and CDR2: KGHSH, LQKENI. V was trimmed by 3 bases and J by 5 bases, leaving 13 bases between them. The CDR3 protein is CASSPGGESYGYTF. The CDR3 region has the DNA TGTGCCAGCTCACCCGGAGGAGAGAGTTATGGCTACACCTTC.

DNA of the CDR3: TGTGCCAGCAGCGACGGGGACGGTAATCAGCCCCAGCATTTT. Translated: CASSDGDGNQPQHF. V is TRBV7-9 and J is TRBJ1-5, with D possibly matching TRBD1 (5 bases). The germline CDR1 and CDR2 sequences are SEHNR and FQNEAQ (reference sequence). CDR3 length equals 14 residues. V was clipped by 5 bases and J by 4 bases, with 12 bases between them.

V is TRBV5-6 and J is TRBJ1-4; D gene ambiguous. Trimming pared 4 bases from V and 8 bases from J, leaving 12 bases between. There are 13 residues in the CDR3. CDR1 is SGHDT, CDR2 YYEEEE, per germline. CDR3 region: CASSEETVEKLFF. The CDR3 nucleotides are TGTGCCAGCAGCGAAGAAACAGTGGAAAAACTGTTTTTT.

The V call is TRBV6-6, the J call TRBJ1-3; 8 nucleotides agree with TRBD1. Germline V gene lookup returns CDR1 MNHNY and CDR2 SVGAGI (reference sequence). The CDR3 has 13 residues. The ends lost 6 bases at V and 4 bases at J; junction bases unmatched: 2. For the CDR3, the DNA is TGTGCCAGCAGCACAGGGGGAGGAAACACCATATATTTT. This encodes CASSTGGGNTIYF.

The chain is built from TRBV18 and TRBJ2-5; TRBD2 matches at 7 bases. After removal of 4 bases from V and 5 bases from J, the junction contained 4 bases not matched to a gene. Looked up from germline, CDR1 is KGHSH and CDR2 is LQKENI. The CDR3 totals 13 residues. CDR3 amino acids: CASSQGGRETQYF. The CDR3 DNA reads TGTGCCAGCTCACAGGGAGGGCGTGAGACCCAGTACTTC.

The CDR3 sequence: CASSLEASGTNEQFF. In DNA, the CDR3 is TGCGCCAGCAGCTTGGAGGCTAGCGGGACCAATGAGCAGTTCTTC. The chain combines TRBV5-1 with TRBJ2-1, with 9 nucleotides matching TRBD2. Per the germline V gene, CDR1 is SGHRS and CDR2 is YFSETQ. V dropped 0 bases and J dropped 6; count of bases not matched to a gene: 4. The length of the CDR3 is 15 residues.

V usage is TRBV19 and J usage is TRBJ1-3; no clear D gene. This CDR3 region has 16 residues. Germline V CDR1 and CDR2: LNHDA, SQIVND (reference sequence). Trimming shortened V by 0 bases and J by 0 bases, and 9 bases separated the two germline ends. The CDR3 DNA sequence: TGTGCCAGTAGTATAGATTCGGCTTTCTCTGGAAACACCATATATTTT. Encoded protein: CASSIDSAFSGNTIYF.

This chain uses TRBV5-1 with TRBJ1-1; 8 positions match TRBD1. V lost 2 bases to trimming and J lost 1 base; unmatched junction nucleotides: 4. The CDR3 sequence is 15 residues long. The germline V gene encodes CDR1 SGHRS and CDR2 YFSETQ. This CDR3 is CASSFLGQGNTEAFF. DNA of the CDR3: TGCGCCAGCAGCTTCCTTGGACAGGGGAACACTGAAGCTTTCTTT.